The clone carrying this T cell receptor (beta chain) occurred once. Its antigen is currently unknown. The sample comes from a study of cytomegalovirus exposure and HLA in healthy donors. Study outcomes and limitations: Reported performance of the classifier showed diagnosis of cytomegalovirus status with high specificity and sensitivity. Serostatus for CMV was the only available immune exposure information. A later analysis associated 16,951 TCR beta sequences with HLA alleles at a 0.05 false discovery rate.

Donors consisted of healthy bone marrow donors. It was with 60 Vbeta and 13 Jbeta primers that the PCR ran. Sequenced by immunoSEQ multiplex PCR; TCRdb stores in-frame clones only, minus some. The sample lists about 96,000 clones, 60% to 75% occurring once. Deletions cut 5 bases from V and 3 bases from J, with 15 bases between. Per germline, CDR1 LNHDA and CDR2 SQIVND (reference sequence). The length of the CDR3 is 15 residues. The rearrangement links TRBV19 to TRBJ2-3, with a possible D match to TRBD1 (6 bases). This receptor was obtained from a female donor in good health and CMV-seropositive. Sequencing was carried out using PBMCs. CDR3 nucleotide sequence: TGTGCCAGTAGTTCCACAGGGAAGGGGACAGATACGCAGTATTTT. This gives the protein CASSSTGKGTDTQYF.